This TCR beta chain came from a study of cytomegalovirus exposure and HLA in healthy donors. Study summary: There were some 410 genotyped donors. Of these, about 81% fell in the genetic ancestry cluster associated with self-reported Caucasian donors. Points from the study as a whole: Versus the approximately 700-donor mean, an Asian-associated ancestry cluster reportedly showed fewer N-insertions in a later analysis. Sequences of the TCR beta chain were said to predict the HLA-A and HLA-B alleles of most subjects accurately.

The PCR had 60 Vbeta and 13 Jbeta primers. In the authors' methods: About 10 million shared chains were among around 80 million unique TCR beta chains counted in a later analysis. The protocol was immunoSEQ multiplex PCR, while the TCRdb copy is restricted to in-frame clones and leaves out a portion. For V, J and clone size, that table is used; D and trimming come from the DNA. The sample holds about 59,000 clones, about 77% seen once. J gave up 2 bases and V 3 bases, and 0 bases lay outside the gene matches. Per the germline V gene, CDR1 is SGHTA and CDR2 is FQGNSA. The CDR3 runs 13 residues. In regard to this clone: As yet, its antigen is unknown. Other DNA variants within this sample encode the same CDR3.

The chain links TRBV7-2 to TRBJ1-2, with 7 bases lining up with TRBD1. The TCR was taken from a man aged 25 to 40 in good health and CMV-seropositive. Input material: PBMCs. The CDR3, as DNA: TGTGCCAGCAGCTTGGGACAGAACTATGGCTACACCTTC. Its translation is CASSLGQNYGYTF.